This T cell receptor beta chain was sequenced in a study of human T cells and chemical hapten exposure. Time point reported: patch test 1, 2 weeks after DPC sensitization. Treatment meaning: therapeutic diphenylcyclopropenone sensitization with weekly scalp DPC. TCRdb recomputed calls from the RACE reads with MiXCR, one row per CDR3 protein. Found here are about 120,000 distinct CDR3 sequences, about an eighth of them singletons; the top ten hold 1.3% to 1.5%. Germline values: CDR1 MGHRA, CDR2 YSYEKL. The CDR3 is 21 residues long. V shed 4 bases and J 1 base; nucleotides not matched to a gene: 17. This clonotype was observed a few times.

Specimen: whole blood, collected in connection with sensitization to the hapten diphenylcyclopropenone (DPC). The chain uses TRBV4-1 and TRBJ2-6, with 9 bases aligning to TRBD1. This clonotype was sampled from a woman between 45 and 65 years old with alopecia areata. Some clones in this sample may be carry-over from other donors' samples. The CDR3 DNA reads TGCGCCAGCAGCCTCCGAGGGCACAGGGGGCGATCAATGTCTGGGGCCAACGTCCTGACTTTC. Amino acids: CASSLRGHRGRSMSGANVLTF.